The 8 T cell receptor beta chains listed next were all sequenced from one sample in a study of blood T cell repertoires in COVID-19. TCRdb's copy holds only in-frame clones and misses some; the assay was immunoSEQ multiplex PCR. The sample has around 500,000 clones; about nine tenths are singletons. The sequenced sample was PBMCs or T cells enriched from blood (not recorded which). Receptors were obtained from a woman aged 60-70 years who had recovered from COVID-19.

This rearrangement joins TRBV9 to TRBJ2-5; TRBD2 agrees at 9 bases. The CDR3 covers 16 residues. The germline CDR1 and CDR2 sequences are SGDLS and YYNGEE. Losses at the gene ends were 3 bases for V and 1 base for J; bases not matched to a gene: 7. The CDR3 reads CASSAYSGGPQETQYF. In DNA form, the CDR3 reads TGTGCCAGCAGCGCCTATAGCGGGGGCCCCCAAGAGACCCAGTACTTC.

The chain links TRBV6-2 or TRBV6-3 to TRBJ1-4; unclear D gene. Germline-derived CDR1 and CDR2 are MNHEY and SVGEGT. The CDR3 covers 12 residues. V was clipped by 3 bases and J by 10 bases, with 9 bases between them. Here the CDR3 DNA reads TGTGCCAGCAGTTATGGGCAGACAAAACTGTTTTTT. This encodes CASSYGQTKLFF.

The chain uses TRBV24-1 and TRBJ2-1, with D hard to call. From germline, CDR1 is KGHDR and CDR2 SFDVKD. The CDR3 consists of 18 residues. Trimming cost V 0 bases and J 5 bases, with 19 bases left between them. The CDR3 nucleotides read TGTGCCACCAGTGATTTGCCGCTGGGTTTATCAGGAAACAATGAGCAGTTCTTC. It specifies CATSDLPLGLSGNNEQFF.

The table lists this clone with a count of one. The V call is TRBV7-9, the J call TRBJ2-5, with D perhaps matching TRBD2 (6 bases). This CDR3 has 14 residues. From germline, CDR1 is SEHNR and CDR2 FQNEAQ (reference sequence). Trimming pared 7 bases from V and 7 bases from J, leaving 19 bases between. The CDR3 DNA reads as TGTGCCAGCAATGGAGGGTTCCGAAGGGTGACCCAGTACTTC. Its protein product is CASNGGFRRVTQYF.

This clone has just one count. J is TRBJ1-2 and V is TRBV24-1; 7 bases line up with TRBD1. There are 14 residues in the CDR3. The V gene's germline CDR1 is KGHDR and CDR2 SFDVKD. V lost 7 bases and J lost 8; bases outside the gene matches: 12. CDR3 nucleotides: TGTGCCACCAGGGAGACAGGGCTCGGTAACGGCTACACCTTC. It translates to CATRETGLGNGYTF.

The chain uses TRBV4-2 and TRBJ1-3; D is ambiguous. CDR1 and CDR2 from the germline V gene are LGHNA and YNFKEQ. V lost 1 base and J lost 2, with 6 bases in between. The CDR3 extends over 14 amino acids. DNA for the CDR3: TGTGCCAGCAGCCAAGTCGGGGCTGGAAACACCATATATTTT. It encodes CASSQVGAGNTIYF.

This chain uses TRBV6-1 with TRBJ2-7, with a weak D call TRBD1 (5 bases). Trimming pared 3 bases from V and 0 bases from J, leaving 15 bases between. CDR3 length: 16 amino acids. CDR1 and CDR2 from the germline V gene are MNHNS and SASEGT. CDR3 coding DNA: TGTGCCAGCAGTGACCCCCTGACAGTCTCCTCCTACGAGCAGTACGTC. Protein product: CASSDPLTVSSYEQYV.

This chain joins TRBV2 and TRBJ2-1; TRBD1 matches 7 bases. Germline assignment: CDR1 SNHLY and CDR2 FYNNEI. With 7 bases clipped from V and 2 bases from J, the junction kept 5 bases outside the gene matches. This CDR3 comprises 14 residues. In nucleotides, the CDR3 is TGTGCCAGCAAGGTACAGGGGACCTACAATGAGCAGTTCTTC. Its protein product is CASKVQGTYNEQFF. Supplemented by reference TRBV2 and TRBJ2-1, the full variable domain reads EPEVTQTPSHQVTQMGQEVILRCVPISNHLYFYWYRQILGQKVEFLVSFYNNEISEKSEIFDDQFSVERPDGSNFTLKIRSTKLEDSAMYFCASKVQGTYNEQFFGPGTRLTVL.